This paragraph reports one T cell receptor beta chain. The junction and the germline gene differ at one end; a read error may be behind it. The sample is drawn from a study of Graves' ophthalmopathy and Graves' hyperthyroidism. CDR1 is ENHRY, CDR2 SYGVKD, per germline. The CDR3 has 15 residues. Transcripts of RNA were the source for amplifying TCR beta CDR3 regions. RT-PCR with HTBI primers came first, then second-round multiplex PCR. TCRdb passed the multiplex PCR reads through MiXCR, listing each CDR3 protein once. The sample consists of approximately 700,000 distinct CDR3 sequences, around 40% of them appearing once. Patients were diagnosed from clinical symptoms, serum thyroxine, TRAb, thyroid ultrasound and orbital computed tomography. The source of the PBMCs was roughly 10 ml of fresh peripheral blood.

Sequencing was done on a sample of peripheral blood. The sequence derives from an adult man with Graves' ophthalmopathy. The V call is TRBV10-3, the J call TRBJ1-5; a possible D gene is TRBD1 (6 bases). CDR3 region: CASSYSSGAGQPQHF. CDR3 nucleotide sequence: TGTGCCAGCAGTTACTCGTCAGGGGCGGGTCAGCCCCAGCATTTT.